This entry lists 28 T cell receptor beta chains sequenced from one sample in a study of cytomegalovirus exposure and HLA in healthy donors. PCR amplification relied on 60 Vbeta primers (plus 13 Jbeta primers). Sequenced by immunoSEQ multiplex PCR; TCRdb stores in-frame clones only, minus some. This sample has 100,000 to 150,000 clones, with around 73% found just once. The sample taken for sequencing was PBMCs. These receptor sequences come from a female donor in good health and CMV-seronegative.

This clone was counted between two and nine times. Its ends do not fully match the called genes, so a read error is possible. The V gene is TRBV25-1, the J gene TRBJ1-2, with 11 bases identical to TRBD1. The germline V gene has CDR1 MGHDK and CDR2 SYGVNS. This CDR3 has 17 amino acids. The CDR3 nucleotides are TGTGCCAGCAGTGAATACCCCGGGACAGGGGGTAACGATGGCTACACCTTC. This codes for CASSEYPGTGGNDGYTF.

This clone was detected only a few times. V gene TRBV5-1 combines with J gene TRBJ2-2; D gene unclear. The CDR3 is 15 residues long. CDR1 is SGHRS, CDR2 YFSETQ, per germline. V lost 0 bases and J 0 bases, leaving 6 bases between the germline ends. CDR3 coding DNA: TGCGCCAGCAGCTTGGGCGCCCCGAACACCGGGGAGCTGTTTTTT. It is translated as CASSLGAPNTGELFF.

The CDR3 DNA is TGTGCCAGCTCACCACCGTCAGCGGCCTACGAGCAGTACTTC. Amino acids: CASSPPSAAYEQYF. The gene calls are TRBV18 and TRBJ2-7; the D gene is possibly TRBD2 (5 bases). This CDR3 comprises 14 residues. Germline CDR1 KGHSH, CDR2 LQKENI. V dropped 0 bases and J dropped 2 bases, with 8 bases sitting between them.

V is TRBV5-6 and J is TRBJ1-4; D is perhaps TRBD1 (6 bases). The length of the CDR3 is 15 residues. Germline-derived CDR1 and CDR2 are SGHDT and YYEEEE. V dropped 5 bases and J dropped 11 bases, with 22 bases sitting between them. CDR3 sequence (DNA): TGTGCCAGCAGAGAGGGACACCATGGGGTGGGGAAACTGTTTTTT. This encodes CASREGHHGVGKLFF. The whole variable domain, filled in from reference TRBV5-6 and TRBJ1-4, reads DAGVTQSPTHLIKTRGQQVTLRCSPKSGHDTVSWYQQALGQGPQFIFQYYEEEERQRGNFPDRFSGHQFPNYSSELNVNALLLGDSALYLCASREGHHGVGKLFFGSGTQLSVL.

The gene calls are TRBV6-5 and TRBJ2-6; tentative D call: TRBD1 (5 bases). Per the germline V gene, CDR1 is MNHEY and CDR2 is SVGAGI. CDR3 length: 15 residues. Trimming removed 7 bases at V and 1 base at J, with 11 bases between. CDR3 bases: TGTGCCAGCACCCACGACAGTTCTGGGGCCAACGTCCTGACTTTC. Protein sequence: CASTHDSSGANVLTF.

In regard to this clone: One end of the junction fails to match germline, which may point to a read error. J is TRBJ2-5 and V is TRBV7-7; TRBD2 is a possible D gene (6 bases). The CDR3 contains 15 residues. Germline CDR1 reads SSHAT; CDR2 reads FNYEAQ (reference sequence). The CDR3 sequence: CASSPRRGSEETQYF. CDR3 coding DNA: TGTGCTAGCAGCCCCCGTCGGGGGAGCGAAGAGACCCAGTACTTC.

The chain couples TRBV7-9 to TRBJ2-6; 10 bases match TRBD2. There are 17 residues in the CDR3. The germline CDR1 and CDR2 sequences are SEHNR and FQNEAQ (reference sequence). The V gene end was trimmed by 1 base and the J gene end by 0 bases; junction bases not matched to a gene: 0. CDR3 in amino acids: CASSLGTSGSGANVLTF. The CDR3 DNA sequence: TGTGCCAGCAGCTTAGGGACTAGCGGCTCTGGGGCCAACGTCCTGACTTTC.

The genes are TRBV7-8 and TRBJ1-5; TRBD1 is a possible D gene (5 bases). With 1 base removed from V and 2 bases from J, the gap between germline ends came to 12 bases. Germline lookup yields CDR1 SGHVS and CDR2 FQNEAQ. The CDR3 runs to 16 residues. DNA for the CDR3: TGTGCCAGCAGCTTAGGTTTCATGACAGGCAATCAGCCCCAGCATTTT. It codes for CASSLGFMTGNQPQHF.

This clone was found a few times. The rearrangement links TRBV9 to TRBJ2-1, with a possible D match to TRBD2 (5 bases). CDR1 and CDR2 (germline): SGDLS, YYNGEE. With 4 bases removed from V and 8 bases from J, the gap between germline ends came to 16 bases. This CDR3 is 14 amino acids long. CDR3 sequence: CASSSGFVRDEQFF. The CDR3 DNA sequence: TGTGCCAGCAGCTCCGGTTTTGTGAGGGATGAGCAGTTCTTC.

This clone was detected once. The V call is TRBV7-6, the J call TRBJ1-2; 7 bases fit TRBD1. The CDR3 loop spans 13 amino acids. From germline, CDR1 is SGHVS and CDR2 FNYEAQ. The V segment lost 6 bases and the J segment 6 bases; nucleotides outside the gene matches: 7. CDR3 DNA: TGTGCCAGCAGTTTTGGGACAGCAGATGGCTACACCTTC. It is translated as CASSFGTADGYTF.

V is TRBV6-1 and J is TRBJ1-2, with 7 bases aligning to TRBD1. The germline V gene encodes CDR1 MNHNS and CDR2 SASEGT. The CDR3 covers 16 residues. The ends lost 4 bases at V and 6 bases at J; junction bases unmatched: 14. The CDR3 nucleotides are TGTGCCAGCAGTGGCCCCTCCCGACAGGGACCTGATGGCTACACCTTC. It is translated as CASSGPSRQGPDGYTF.

This chain links TRBV7-2 with TRBJ2-6; TRBD1 agrees at 7 bases. CDR1 and CDR2 (germline): SGHTA, FQGNSA. The CDR3 has 17 residues. The V segment lost 2 bases and the J segment 0 bases; nucleotides outside the gene matches: 4. CDR3 nucleotides: TGTGCCAGCAGCTTAAAAGGGGGCATCTCTGGGGCCAACGTCCTGACTTTC. This sequence encodes CASSLKGGISGANVLTF.

The chain is built from TRBV27 and TRBJ1-1; no firm D call. The CDR3 extends over 14 amino acids. The V gene lost 5 bases and the J gene lost 1 base, with 11 bases spanning the gap. From germline, CDR1 is MNHEY and CDR2 SMNVEV (reference sequence). The CDR3 DNA sequence: TGTGCCAGCAGTCCGGGAGGAGAGAACACTGAAGCTTTCTTT. Translation: CASSPGGENTEAFF.

This sequence joins TRBV6-5 and TRBJ2-5; the D gene is possibly TRBD2 (5 bases). Germline CDR1 and CDR2: MNHEY and SVGAGI. With 10 bases removed from V and 5 bases from J, the gap between germline ends came to 20 bases. The CDR3 is 14 amino acids. CDR3 nucleotide sequence: TGTGCCACCAAGGTACAGCTAGCAGAGGAGACCCAGTACTTC. It translates to CATKVQLAEETQYF.

The V and J genes are TRBV11-2 and TRBJ2-1; D not certain. The germline V gene encodes CDR1 SGHAT and CDR2 FQNNGV. The CDR3 extends over 13 amino acids. Trimming pared 2 bases from V and 6 bases from J, leaving 8 bases between. CDR3 DNA: TGTGCCAGCAGCTTAACGACTCGCAATGAGCAGTTCTTC. Translating it yields CASSLTTRNEQFF.

The rearrangement links TRBV11-2 to TRBJ2-1, with TRBD2 identical over 8 bases. The V gene's germline CDR1 is SGHAT and CDR2 FQNNGV. V shed 3 bases and J 3 bases; nucleotides not matched to a gene: 4. This CDR3 region has 15 residues. Here the CDR3 reads CASSFTAGVYNEQFF. The CDR3, as DNA: TGTGCCAGCAGCTTCACAGCGGGAGTCTACAATGAGCAGTTCTTC.

The chain combines TRBV4-1 with TRBJ2-3, with D unclear. This CDR3 is built from 14 residues. CDR1 is MGHRA and CDR2 is YSYEKL in the germline V gene. Trimming cost V 6 bases and J 2 bases, with 12 bases left between them. In nucleotides, the CDR3 is TGCGCCAGCAGGCCCCAGGTTTCCACAGATACGCAGTATTTT. Translation: CASRPQVSTDTQYF.

This chain joins TRBV4-3 and TRBJ1-4; D possibly corresponds to TRBD1 (6 bases). V shed 4 bases and J shed 2 bases, with 17 bases lying between them. The CDR3 length is 17 residues. Germline values: CDR1 LGHNA, CDR2 YSLEER. CDR3 residues: CASSRRRTETTNEKLFF. Here the CDR3 DNA reads TGCGCCAGCAGCCGAAGAAGGACAGAGACTACTAATGAAAAACTGTTTTTT.

J is TRBJ1-4 and V is TRBV21-1; the table gives TRBD1 as D, unverified against the DNA. TRBV21-1 is a known pseudogene. The length of the CDR3 is 15 residues. This CDR3 reads CASTGTDRGGEKLFF. Written as DNA, the CDR3 is TGTGCCAGCACCGGAACAGACAGGGGAGGAGAAAAACTGTTTTTT.

This chain joins TRBV7-3 and TRBJ2-1; TRBD2 agrees at 11 bases. From germline, CDR1 is SGHTA and CDR2 FQGTGA. CDR3 size: 13 residues. V dropped 4 bases and J dropped 13; count of bases not matched to a gene: 6. In DNA form, the CDR3 reads TGTGCCAGCAGCTCCACAACTAGCGGGGGCCAGTTCTTC. Its protein product is CASSSTTSGGQFF.

This clone was picked up a small number of times. V is TRBV28 and J is TRBJ1-5; D call uncertain. The germline V gene encodes CDR1 MDHEN and CDR2 SYDVKM. The germline V and J ends were trimmed by 7 bases and 4 bases, with 11 bases remaining between them. CDR3 length: 13 amino acids. The CDR3 region is CASTPTSNQPQHF. The CDR3 DNA reads TGTGCCAGCACTCCCACTTCTAATCAGCCCCAGCATTTT.

The CDR3 region has the DNA TGTGCCAGCACCCGCAGGACTAGCGGGAGGCAGACCCAGTACTTC. This sequence encodes CASTRRTSGRQTQYF. The chain uses TRBV5-6 and TRBJ2-5; 14 nucleotides align to TRBD2. The CDR3 is 15 residues long. CDR1 and CDR2 (germline): SGHDT, YYEEEE. V was clipped by 6 bases and J by 6 bases; unmatched bases: 7.

The chain joins TRBV5-6 to TRBJ2-6; D gene uncertain. Trimming pared 2 bases from V and 2 bases from J, leaving 2 bases between. The CDR3 is made up of 13 amino acids. Germline-derived CDR1 and CDR2 are SGHDT and YYEEEE. The CDR3 is CASSFTGANVLTF. As DNA, the CDR3 is TGTGCCAGCAGCTTTACTGGGGCCAACGTCCTGACTTTC.

This clone was counted only a few times. V gene TRBV6-1 combines with J gene TRBJ2-3, with a possible D match to TRBD2 (6 bases). Trimming stripped 6 bases from V and 0 bases from J, with 13 bases between. Germline lookup yields CDR1 MNHNS and CDR2 SASEGT. This CDR3 has 15 amino acids. The CDR3 DNA is TGTGCCAGCAGCCCAGGGACTGCTAGCACAGATACGCAGTATTTT. Translation: CASSPGTASTDTQYF.

The genes are TRBV27 and TRBJ2-5, with D unclear. Judging by the DNA end, TRBJ2-7 fits better; the J call may be wrong. Germline V gene data show CDR1 as MNHEY and CDR2 as SMNVEV (reference sequence). There are 15 residues in the CDR3. The CDR3 reads CASRTLNGYTYEQYF. In DNA form, the CDR3 reads TGTGCCAGCAGGACTCTTAACGGTTACACCTACGAGCAGTACTTC.

This chain uses TRBV7-3 with TRBJ2-5, with D tentatively TRBD2 (6 bases). V dropped 3 bases and J dropped 2 bases, with 13 bases sitting between them. Germline V gene data show CDR1 as SGHTA and CDR2 as FQGTGA. CDR3 length equals 15 residues. The CDR3 here is CASSFDRDSQETQYF. For the CDR3, the DNA is TGTGCCAGCAGCTTCGACCGGGACTCGCAAGAGACCCAGTACTTC. The whole variable domain, remainder taken from reference TRBV7-3 and TRBJ2-5, is GAGVSQTPSNKVTEKGKYVELRCDPISGHTALYWYRQSLGQGPEFLIYFQGTGAADDSGLPNDRFFAVRPEGSVSTLKIQRTERGDSAVYLCASSFDRDSQETQYFGPGTRLLVL.

The chain is built from TRBV5-1 and TRBJ1-2; 10 positions agree with TRBD1. With 3 bases clipped from V and 7 bases from J, the junction kept 9 bases outside the gene matches. The CDR3 runs to 15 residues. The germline V gene encodes CDR1 SGHRS and CDR2 YFSETQ. CDR3 sequence (DNA): TGCGCCAGCAGCTCCGGACAGGGGGAAGTAAGTGGCTACACCTTC. Protein product: CASSSGQGEVSGYTF.

The chain has TRBV18 and TRBJ2-7; 7 bases are shared with TRBD2. Trimming removed 3 bases from V and 1 base from J; junction bases left unmatched: 6. CDR1 and CDR2 from the germline V gene are KGHSH and LQKENI. CDR3 length: 15 amino acids. The CDR3 loop is CASSPVGGGSYEQYF. The CDR3 DNA reads TGTGCCAGCTCACCCGTGGGGGGAGGGTCCTACGAGCAGTACTTC.